The 3 T cell receptor beta chains in this list originate from one sample, sequenced in a study of human T cells and chemical hapten exposure. MiXCR, run by TCRdb on the RACE reads, gives a single entry per CDR3 protein. The sample has approximately 350,000 distinct CDR3 sequences, 6% to 8.5% seen once. Specified time point: patch test 1, 2 weeks after DPC sensitization. Noted treatment: therapeutic diphenylcyclopropenone sensitization with weekly scalp DPC. Sequencing used whole blood, obtained in connection with sensitization to the hapten diphenylcyclopropenone (DPC). The receptors derive from a woman aged 18-29 years with alopecia areata. Some clones in this sample may be carry-over from other donors' samples.

The chain joins TRBV20-1 to TRBJ2-3; 10 nucleotides agree with TRBD2. The CDR3 is 17 residues long. CDR1 and CDR2 from the germline V gene are DFQATT and SNEGSKA (reference sequence). V shed 1 base, J shed 2 bases, and the junction held 9 bases outside the gene matches. In nucleotides, the CDR3 is TGCAGTGCTAGAGGGGCTAGCGGGGGCGGATACACAGATACGCAGTATTTT. This codes for CSARGASGGGYTDTQYF.

A few counts support this clonotype. The chain combines TRBV20-1 with TRBJ1-6; D unclear. Trimming took off 0 bases at V and 9 bases at J, with 15 bases between the two ends. The germline CDR1 and CDR2 sequences are DFQATT and SNEGSKA (reference sequence). The CDR3 has 15 residues. The DNA for the CDR3 is TGCAGTGCTAGAGATTTTCGGGGAACCCTTTCACCCCTCCACTTT. As protein: CSARDFRGTLSPLHF.

This clonotype appeared a few times. This chain joins TRBV6-2 or TRBV6-3 and TRBJ1-5, with D possibly TRBD1 on 6 matching bases. The CDR3 has 13 residues. Per germline, CDR1 MNHEY and CDR2 SVGEGT. V was pared by 6 bases and J by 3 bases, with 9 bases between. The CDR3 here is CASRWTDNQPQHF. The CDR3 bases are TGTGCCAGCAGGTGGACAGACAATCAGCCCCAGCATTTT.